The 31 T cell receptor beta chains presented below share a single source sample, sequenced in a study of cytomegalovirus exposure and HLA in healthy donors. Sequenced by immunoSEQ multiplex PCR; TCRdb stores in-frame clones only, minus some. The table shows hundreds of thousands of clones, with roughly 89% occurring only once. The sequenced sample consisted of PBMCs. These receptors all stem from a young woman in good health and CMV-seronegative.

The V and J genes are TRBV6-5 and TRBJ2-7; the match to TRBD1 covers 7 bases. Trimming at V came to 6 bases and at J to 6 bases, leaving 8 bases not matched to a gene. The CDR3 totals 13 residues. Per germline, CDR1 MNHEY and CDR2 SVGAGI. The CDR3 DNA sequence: TGTGCCAGCAGATCAGACAGGGTAGGCGAGCAGTACTTC. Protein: CASRSDRVGEQYF.

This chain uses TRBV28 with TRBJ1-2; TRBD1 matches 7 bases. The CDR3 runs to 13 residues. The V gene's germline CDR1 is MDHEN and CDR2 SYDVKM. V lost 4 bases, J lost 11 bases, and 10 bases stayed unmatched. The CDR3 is CASSWLVDREYTF. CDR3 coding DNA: TGTGCCAGCAGTTGGCTTGTCGACAGGGAATACACCTTC.

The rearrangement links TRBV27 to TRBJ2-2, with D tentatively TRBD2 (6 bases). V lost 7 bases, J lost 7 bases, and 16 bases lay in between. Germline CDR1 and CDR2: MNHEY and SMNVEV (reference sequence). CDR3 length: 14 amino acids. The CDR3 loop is CASNVEGRFGELFF. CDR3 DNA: TGTGCCAGCAATGTGGAGGGCCGCTTCGGGGAGCTGTTTTTT.

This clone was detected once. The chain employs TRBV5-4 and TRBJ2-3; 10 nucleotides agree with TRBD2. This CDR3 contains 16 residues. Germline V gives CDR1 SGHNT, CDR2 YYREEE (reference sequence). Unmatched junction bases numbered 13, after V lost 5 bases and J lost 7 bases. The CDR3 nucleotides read TGTGCCAGCAGTCCCACAGCGGGGGGGGCCCTGAATACGCAGTATTTT. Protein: CASSPTAGGALNTQYF.

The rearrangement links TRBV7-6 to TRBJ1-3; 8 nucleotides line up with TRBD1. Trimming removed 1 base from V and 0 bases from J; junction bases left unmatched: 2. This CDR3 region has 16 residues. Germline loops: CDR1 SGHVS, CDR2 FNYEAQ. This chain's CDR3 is CASSLGGTGSGNTIYF. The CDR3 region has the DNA TGTGCCAGCAGCTTAGGGGGGACAGGCTCTGGAAACACCATATATTTT.

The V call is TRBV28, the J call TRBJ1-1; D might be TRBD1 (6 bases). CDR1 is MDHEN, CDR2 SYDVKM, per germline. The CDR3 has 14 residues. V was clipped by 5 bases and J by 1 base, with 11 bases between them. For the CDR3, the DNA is TGTGCCAGCAGTCCGCTACAGGGGAACACTGAAGCTTTCTTT. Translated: CASSPLQGNTEAFF.

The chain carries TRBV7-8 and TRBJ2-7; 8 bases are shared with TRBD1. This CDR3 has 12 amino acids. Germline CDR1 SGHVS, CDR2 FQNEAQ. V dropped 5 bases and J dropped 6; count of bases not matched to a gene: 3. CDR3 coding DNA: TGTGCCAGCAGCGAACAGGGGGGCGAGCAGTACTTC. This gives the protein CASSEQGGEQYF.

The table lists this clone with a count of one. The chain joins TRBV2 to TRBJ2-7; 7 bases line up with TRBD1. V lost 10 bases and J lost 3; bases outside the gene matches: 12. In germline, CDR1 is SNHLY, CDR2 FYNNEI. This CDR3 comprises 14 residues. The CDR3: CATRDSEVIYEQYF. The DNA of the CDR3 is TGTGCCACCCGGGACAGTGAGGTAATCTACGAGCAGTACTTC. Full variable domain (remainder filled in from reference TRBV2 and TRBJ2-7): EPEVTQTPSHQVTQMGQEVILRCVPISNHLYFYWYRQILGQKVEFLVSFYNNEISEKSEIFDDQFSVERPDGSNFTLKIRSTKLEDSAMYFCATRDSEVIYEQYFGPGTRLTVT.

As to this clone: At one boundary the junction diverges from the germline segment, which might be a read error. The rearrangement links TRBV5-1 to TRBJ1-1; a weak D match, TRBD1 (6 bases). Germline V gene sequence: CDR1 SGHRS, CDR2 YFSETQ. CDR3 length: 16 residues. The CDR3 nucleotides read TGCGCCAGCTGCTTAGGACAGTCCCAGATGAACACTGAAGCTTTCTTT. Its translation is CASCLGQSQMNTEAFF.

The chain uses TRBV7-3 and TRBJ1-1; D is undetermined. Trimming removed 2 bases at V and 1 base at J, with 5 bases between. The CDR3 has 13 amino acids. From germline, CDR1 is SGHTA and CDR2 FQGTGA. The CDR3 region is CASSLRRNTEAFF. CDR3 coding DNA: TGTGCCAGCAGCTTACGCAGGAACACTGAAGCTTTCTTT.

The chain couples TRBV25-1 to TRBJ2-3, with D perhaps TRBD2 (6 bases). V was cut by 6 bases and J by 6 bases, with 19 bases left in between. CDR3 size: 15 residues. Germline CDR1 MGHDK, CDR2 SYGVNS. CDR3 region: CASSERNRGWDTQYF. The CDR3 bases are TGTGCCAGCAGCGAGAGAAACCGGGGGTGGGATACGCAGTATTTT.

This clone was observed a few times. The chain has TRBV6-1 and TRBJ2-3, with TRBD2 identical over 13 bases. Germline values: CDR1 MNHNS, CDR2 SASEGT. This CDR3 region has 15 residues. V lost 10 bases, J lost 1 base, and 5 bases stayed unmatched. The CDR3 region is CATAGLAGRTDTQYF. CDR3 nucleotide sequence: TGTGCCACCGCGGGACTAGCGGGACGCACAGATACGCAGTATTTT.

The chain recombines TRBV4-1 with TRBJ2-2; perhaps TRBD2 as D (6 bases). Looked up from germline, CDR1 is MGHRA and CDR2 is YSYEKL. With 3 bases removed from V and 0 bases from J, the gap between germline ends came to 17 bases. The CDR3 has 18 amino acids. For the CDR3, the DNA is TGCGCCAGCAGCCAGAAACGGACTACTCGAACGAACACCGGGGAGCTGTTTTTT. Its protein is CASSQKRTTRTNTGELFF.

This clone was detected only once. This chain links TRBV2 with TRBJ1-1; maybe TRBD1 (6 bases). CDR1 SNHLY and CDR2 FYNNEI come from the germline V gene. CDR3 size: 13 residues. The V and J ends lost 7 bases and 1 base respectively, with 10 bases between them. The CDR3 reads CASKDSPNTEAFF. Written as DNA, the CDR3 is TGTGCCAGCAAGGACAGTCCGAACACTGAAGCTTTCTTT.

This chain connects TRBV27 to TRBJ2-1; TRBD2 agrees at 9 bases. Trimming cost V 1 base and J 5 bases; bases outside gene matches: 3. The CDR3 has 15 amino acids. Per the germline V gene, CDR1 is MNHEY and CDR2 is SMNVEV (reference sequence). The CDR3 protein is CASSLLAGENNEQFF. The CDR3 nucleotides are TGTGCCAGCAGTTTATTAGCGGGGGAGAACAATGAGCAGTTCTTC.

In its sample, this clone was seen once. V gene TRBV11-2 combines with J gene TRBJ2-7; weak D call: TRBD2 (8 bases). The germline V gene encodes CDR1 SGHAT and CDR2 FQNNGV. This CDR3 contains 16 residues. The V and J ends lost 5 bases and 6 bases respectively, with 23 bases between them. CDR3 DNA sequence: TGTGCCAGCAGCACCCAGGGGGGAGCGGGGGAAGGCGAGCAGTACTTC. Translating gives CASSTQGGAGEGEQYF.

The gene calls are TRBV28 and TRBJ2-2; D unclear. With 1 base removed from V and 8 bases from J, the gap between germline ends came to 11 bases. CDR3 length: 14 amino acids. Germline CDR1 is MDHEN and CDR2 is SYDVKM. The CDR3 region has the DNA TGTGCCAGCAGTTTATCTTCTCTTACAGGGGAGCTGTTTTTT. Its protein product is CASSLSSLTGELFF. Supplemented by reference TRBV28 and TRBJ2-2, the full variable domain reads DVKVTQSSRYLVKRTGEKVFLECVQDMDHENMFWYRQDPGLGLRLIYFSYDVKMKEKGDIPEGYSVSREKKERFSLILESASTNQTSMYLCASSLSSLTGELFFGEGSRLTVL.

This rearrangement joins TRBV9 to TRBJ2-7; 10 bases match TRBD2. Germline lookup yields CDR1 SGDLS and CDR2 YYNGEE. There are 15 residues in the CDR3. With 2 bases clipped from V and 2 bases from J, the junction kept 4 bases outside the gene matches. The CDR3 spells CASSVSGLAAYEQYF. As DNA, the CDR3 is TGTGCCAGCAGCGTCTCCGGACTAGCGGCCTACGAGCAGTACTTC.

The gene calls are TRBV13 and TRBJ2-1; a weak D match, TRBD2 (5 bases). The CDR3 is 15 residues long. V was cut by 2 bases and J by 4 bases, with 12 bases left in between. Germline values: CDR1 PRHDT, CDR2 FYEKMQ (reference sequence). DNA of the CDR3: TGTGCCAGCAGCTTACTTAGCGAGCAGTACAATGAGCAGTTCTTC. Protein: CASSLLSEQYNEQFF.

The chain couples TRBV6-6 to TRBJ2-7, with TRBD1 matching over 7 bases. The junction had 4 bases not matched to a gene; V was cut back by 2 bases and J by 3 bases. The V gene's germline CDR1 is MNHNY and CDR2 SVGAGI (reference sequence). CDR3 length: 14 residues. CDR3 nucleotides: TGTGCCAGCAGTTACCTGGCAGGGGGCTACGAGCAGTACTTC. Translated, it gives CASSYLAGGYEQYF.

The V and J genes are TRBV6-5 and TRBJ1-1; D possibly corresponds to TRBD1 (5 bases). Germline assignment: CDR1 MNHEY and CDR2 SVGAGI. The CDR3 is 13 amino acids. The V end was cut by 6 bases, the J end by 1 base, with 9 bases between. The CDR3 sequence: CASRDTGNTEAFF. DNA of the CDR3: TGTGCCAGCAGAGACACAGGGAACACTGAAGCTTTCTTT.

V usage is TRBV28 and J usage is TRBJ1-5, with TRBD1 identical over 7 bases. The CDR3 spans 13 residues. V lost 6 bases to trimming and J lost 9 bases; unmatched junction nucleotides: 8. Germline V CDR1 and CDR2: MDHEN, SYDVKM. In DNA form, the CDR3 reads TGTGCCAGCAGCCTGACAGGGCCAGGGCCCCAGCATTTT. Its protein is CASSLTGPGPQHF.

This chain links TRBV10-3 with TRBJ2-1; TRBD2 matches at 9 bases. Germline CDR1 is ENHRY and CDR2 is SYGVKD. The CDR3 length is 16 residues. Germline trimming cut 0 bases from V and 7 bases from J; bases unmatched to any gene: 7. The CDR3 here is CAISESILAGVNEQFF. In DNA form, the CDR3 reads TGTGCCATCAGTGAGTCAATTTTAGCGGGAGTGAATGAGCAGTTCTTC.

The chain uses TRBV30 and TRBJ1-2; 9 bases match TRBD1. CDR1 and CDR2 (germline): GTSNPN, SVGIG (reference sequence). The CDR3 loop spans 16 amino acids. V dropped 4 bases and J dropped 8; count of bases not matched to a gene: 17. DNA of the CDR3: TGTGCCTGGATAGTTGCCGGGACAGGGAGATGGACCGGCTACACCTTC. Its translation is CAWIVAGTGRWTGYTF.

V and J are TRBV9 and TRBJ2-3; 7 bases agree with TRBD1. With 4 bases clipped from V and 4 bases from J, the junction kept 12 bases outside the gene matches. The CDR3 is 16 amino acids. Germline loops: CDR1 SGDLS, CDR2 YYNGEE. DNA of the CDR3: TGTGCCAGCAGCACGAACCGGGACAGAGGGTCAGATACGCAGTATTTT. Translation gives CASSTNRDRGSDTQYF.

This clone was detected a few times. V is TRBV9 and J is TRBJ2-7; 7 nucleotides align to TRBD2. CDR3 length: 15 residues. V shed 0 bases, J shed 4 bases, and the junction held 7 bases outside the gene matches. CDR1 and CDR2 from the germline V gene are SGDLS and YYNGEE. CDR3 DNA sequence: TGTGCCAGCAGCGTAGAGGTGGGAGGGCCTTACGAGCAGTACTTC. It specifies CASSVEVGGPYEQYF. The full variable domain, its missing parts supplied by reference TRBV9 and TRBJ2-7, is DSGVTQTPKHLITATGQRVTLRCSPRSGDLSVYWYQQSLDQGLQFLIQYYNGEERAKGNILERFSAQQFPDLHSELNLSSLELGDSALYFCASSVEVGGPYEQYFGPGTRLTVT.

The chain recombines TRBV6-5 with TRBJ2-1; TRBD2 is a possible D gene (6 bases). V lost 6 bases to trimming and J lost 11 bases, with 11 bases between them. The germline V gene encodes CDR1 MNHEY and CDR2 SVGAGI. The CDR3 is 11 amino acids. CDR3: CASSPGLQQFF. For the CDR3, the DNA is TGTGCCAGCAGCCCGGGACTGCAGCAGTTCTTC.

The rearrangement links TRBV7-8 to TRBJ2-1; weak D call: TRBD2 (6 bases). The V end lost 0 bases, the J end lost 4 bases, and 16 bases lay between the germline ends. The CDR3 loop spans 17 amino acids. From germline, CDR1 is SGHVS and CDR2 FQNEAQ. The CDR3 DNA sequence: TGTGCCAGCAGCTTAGCGCGGGAAGGGTCGAAATACAATGAGCAGTTCTTC. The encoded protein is CASSLAREGSKYNEQFF.

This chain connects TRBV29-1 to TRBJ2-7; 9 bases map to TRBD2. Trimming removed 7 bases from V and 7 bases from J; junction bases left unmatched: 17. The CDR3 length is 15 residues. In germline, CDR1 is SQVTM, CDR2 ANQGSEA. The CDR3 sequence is CSAGGGLAPPGEQYF. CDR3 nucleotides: TGCAGCGCCGGGGGTGGACTAGCGCCTCCCGGGGAGCAGTACTTC.

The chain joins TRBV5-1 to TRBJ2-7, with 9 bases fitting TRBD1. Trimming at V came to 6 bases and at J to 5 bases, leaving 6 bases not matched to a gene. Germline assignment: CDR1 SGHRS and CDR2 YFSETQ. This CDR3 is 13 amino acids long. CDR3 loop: CASMRQGVNEQYF. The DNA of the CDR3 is TGCGCCAGCATGCGACAGGGGGTCAACGAGCAGTACTTC.

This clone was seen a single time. For the CDR3, the DNA is TGTGCCAGCAGAATACCCGGGAGGGACAGCCAGTACGAGCAGTACTTC. Amino acids: CASRIPGRDSQYEQYF. V gene TRBV6-4 combines with J gene TRBJ2-7; TRBD2 might be the D (8 bases). This CDR3 has 16 amino acids. The germline V and J ends were trimmed by 6 bases and 4 bases, with 22 bases remaining between them. CDR1 is MRHNA and CDR2 is SNTAGT in the germline V gene.